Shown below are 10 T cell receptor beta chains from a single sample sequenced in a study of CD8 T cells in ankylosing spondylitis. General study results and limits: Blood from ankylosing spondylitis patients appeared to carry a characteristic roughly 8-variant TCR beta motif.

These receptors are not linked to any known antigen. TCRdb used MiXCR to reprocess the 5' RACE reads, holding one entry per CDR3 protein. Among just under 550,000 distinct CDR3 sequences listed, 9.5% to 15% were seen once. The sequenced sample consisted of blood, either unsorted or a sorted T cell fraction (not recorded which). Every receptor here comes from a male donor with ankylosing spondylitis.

The CDR3 region has the DNA TGTGCCATCAGCCCCCGGGACAGGGGCGGGGTGGACACCTTC. It codes for CAISPRDRGGVDTF. The chain employs TRBV10-3 and TRBJ1-2, with 10 bases identical to TRBD1. After removal of 6 bases from V and 12 bases from J, the junction contained 13 bases not matched to a gene. Germline-derived CDR1 and CDR2 are ENHRY and SYGVKD. CDR3 length equals 14 residues.

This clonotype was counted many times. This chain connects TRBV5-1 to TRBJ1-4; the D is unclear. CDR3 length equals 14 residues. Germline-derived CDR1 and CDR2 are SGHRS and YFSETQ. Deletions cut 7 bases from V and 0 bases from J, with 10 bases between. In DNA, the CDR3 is TGCGCCAGCGCCAGCGGGGCAACTAATGAAAAACTGTTTTTT. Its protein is CASASGATNEKLFF.

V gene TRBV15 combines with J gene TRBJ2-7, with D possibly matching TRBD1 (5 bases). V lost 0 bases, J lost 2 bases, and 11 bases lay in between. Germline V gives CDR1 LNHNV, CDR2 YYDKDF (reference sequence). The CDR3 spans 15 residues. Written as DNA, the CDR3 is TGTGCCACCAGCAGAGATTTAGGGGTCCCCTACGAGCAGTACGTC. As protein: CATSRDLGVPYEQYV.

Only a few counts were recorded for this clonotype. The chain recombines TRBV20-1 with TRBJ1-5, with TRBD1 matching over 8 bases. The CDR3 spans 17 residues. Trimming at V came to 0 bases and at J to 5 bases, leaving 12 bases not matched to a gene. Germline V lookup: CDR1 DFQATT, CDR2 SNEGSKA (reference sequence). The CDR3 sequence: CSAREDRGQRGDQPQHF. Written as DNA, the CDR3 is TGCAGTGCTAGAGAAGACAGGGGCCAACGTGGGGATCAGCCCCAGCATTTT.

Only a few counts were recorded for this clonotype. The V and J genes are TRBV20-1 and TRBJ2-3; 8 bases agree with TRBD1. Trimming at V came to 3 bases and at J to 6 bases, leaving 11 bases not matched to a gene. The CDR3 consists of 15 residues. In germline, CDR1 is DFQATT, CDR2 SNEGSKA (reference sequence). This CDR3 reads CSASLQGAPWDTQYF. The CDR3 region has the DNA TGCAGTGCTAGCTTGCAGGGGGCACCCTGGGATACGCAGTATTTT.

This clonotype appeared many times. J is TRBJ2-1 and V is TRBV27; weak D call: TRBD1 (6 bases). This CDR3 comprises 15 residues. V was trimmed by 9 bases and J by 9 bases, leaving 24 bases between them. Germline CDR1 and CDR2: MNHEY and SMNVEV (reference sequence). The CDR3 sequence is CASKGAGATIPEQFF. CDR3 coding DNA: TGTGCCAGTAAAGGGGCAGGGGCTACAATCCCTGAGCAGTTCTTC.

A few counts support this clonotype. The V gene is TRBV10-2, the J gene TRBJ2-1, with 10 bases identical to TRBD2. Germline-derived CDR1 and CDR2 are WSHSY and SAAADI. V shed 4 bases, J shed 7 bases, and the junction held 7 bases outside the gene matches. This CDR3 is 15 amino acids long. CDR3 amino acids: CASSAIAGGRNEQFF. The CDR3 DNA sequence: TGCGCCAGCAGTGCTATAGCGGGAGGAAGGAATGAGCAGTTCTTC.

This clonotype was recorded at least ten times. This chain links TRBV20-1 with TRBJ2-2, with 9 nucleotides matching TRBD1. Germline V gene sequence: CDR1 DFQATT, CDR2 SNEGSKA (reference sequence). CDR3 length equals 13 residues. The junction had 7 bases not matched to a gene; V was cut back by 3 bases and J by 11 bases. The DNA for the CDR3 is TGCAGTGCTAGGCGCACAGGGGGCGTAGAGCTGTTTTTT. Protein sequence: CSARRTGGVELFF.

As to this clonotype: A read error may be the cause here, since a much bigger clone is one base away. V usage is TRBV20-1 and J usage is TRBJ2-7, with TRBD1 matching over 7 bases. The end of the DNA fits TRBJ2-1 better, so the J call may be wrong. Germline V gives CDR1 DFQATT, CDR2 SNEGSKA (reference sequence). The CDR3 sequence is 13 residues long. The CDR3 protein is CSARQGSSYEQFF. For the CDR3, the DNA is TGCAGTGCCAGACAGGGAAGCTCCTACGAGCAGTTCTTC.

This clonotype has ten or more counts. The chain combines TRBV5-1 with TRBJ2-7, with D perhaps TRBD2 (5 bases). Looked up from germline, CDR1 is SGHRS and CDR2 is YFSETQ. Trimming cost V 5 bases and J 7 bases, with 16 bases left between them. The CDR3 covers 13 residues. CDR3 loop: CASRRSAEGEQYF. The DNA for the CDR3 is TGCGCCAGCAGGCGTAGCGCCGAAGGGGAGCAGTACTTC.